The present T cell receptor beta chain was sequenced within a study of Ad26.COV2.S vaccination and SARS-CoV-2 variants. Study background: Donor was assigned to the Ad26.COV2.S arm of trial COV1001. General study points: It is possible that the TCR breadth and depth analyses underestimated the total T cell responses. Vaccine recipients surpassed placebo recipients in spike-specific TCR breadth.

The CDR3 runs 16 residues. Profiled with immunoSEQ multiplex PCR; TCRdb holds only in-frame clones, not every one. Of about 680,000 clones in the sample, roughly 90% were seen once. Notes on this clone: Its antigen remains unidentified.

The treatment: around 19 received Ad26.COV2.S at low or high dose, single or two shots; roughly five received placebo; per-sample allocation not given. Sampling was done on day 63 after the first vaccine or placebo injection. As its vector, the vaccine had Ad26, which expressed Wuhan-strain SARS-CoV-2 spike. This receptor was taken from a person between 18 and 65 years old who received the Ad26.COV2.S COVID-19 vaccine or a placebo. This material consisted of peripheral blood, taken in a trial of Ad26.COV2.S vaccine versus placebo. This chain links TRBV7-5 with TRBJ2-7. TRBV7-5 is deemed a pseudogene. CDR3 amino acids: CARSLVRTRGPYEQYF. CDR3 nucleotide sequence: TGTGCCAGAAGCTTAGTTCGGACCCGGGGACCCTACGAGCAGTACTTC.